This TCR beta chain originates from a study of CD8 T cells in Susac syndrome. Across the whole study: At the time their blood was drawn, patients with Susac syndrome were either therapy-naive, on corticosteroids (with some of them also receiving intravenous immunoglobulin), or on intravenous immunoglobulin alone. Study findings and constraints: Across the total CD8+ repertoires, about 17 Susac-specific public clones were detected, and across the CD8+ TEMRA repertoires, roughly five such clones were detected.

Diagnostic criteria for definite or probable disease, in their recently defined form, were met by the patients with Susac syndrome. An input of roughly 0.5 to 1 ug of RNA was subjected to reverse transcription using random hexamers. MiXCR, applied by TCRdb to the immunoSEQ multiplex PCR reads, yields one record per CDR3 protein. This table has fewer than 90,000 distinct CDR3 sequences, roughly 92% appearing once. This clonotype was found once. What it recognizes is unknown. The CDR3 contains 13 residues. Germline V lookup: CDR1 LNHNV, CDR2 YYDKDF (reference sequence). The V and J ends lost 0 bases and 8 bases respectively, with 8 bases between them.

Sequenced material: CD8+ T cells from PBMCs. The chain recombines TRBV15 with TRBJ1-5; D not certain. The clonotype originates from a human donor with Susac syndrome. In nucleotides, the CDR3 is TGTGCCACCAGCAGAGAGAGTAGGGAGCCCCAGCATTTT. It yields the protein CATSRESREPQHF.